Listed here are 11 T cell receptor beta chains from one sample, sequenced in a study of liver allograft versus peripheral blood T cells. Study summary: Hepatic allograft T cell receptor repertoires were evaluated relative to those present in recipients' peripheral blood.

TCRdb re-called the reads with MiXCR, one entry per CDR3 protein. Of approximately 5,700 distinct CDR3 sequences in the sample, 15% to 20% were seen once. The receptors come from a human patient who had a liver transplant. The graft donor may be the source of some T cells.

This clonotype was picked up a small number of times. CDR3 bases: TGTGCCAGCTCGGGTGCCGTGCGGAGTACCGGGGAGCTGTTTTTT. As protein: CASSGAVRSTGELFF. The V and J genes are TRBV2 and TRBJ2-2; D call uncertain. V was clipped by 8 bases and J by 5 bases, with 18 bases between them. This CDR3 has 15 amino acids. Germline V lookup: CDR1 SNHLY, CDR2 FYNNEI.

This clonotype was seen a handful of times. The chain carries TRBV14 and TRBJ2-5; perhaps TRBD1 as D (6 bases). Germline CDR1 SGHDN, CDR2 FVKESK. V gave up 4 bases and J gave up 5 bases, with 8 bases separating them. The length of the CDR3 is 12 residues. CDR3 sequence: CASSRGRETQYF. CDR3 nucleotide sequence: TGTGCCAGCAGCCGGGGGCGGGAGACCCAGTACTTC.

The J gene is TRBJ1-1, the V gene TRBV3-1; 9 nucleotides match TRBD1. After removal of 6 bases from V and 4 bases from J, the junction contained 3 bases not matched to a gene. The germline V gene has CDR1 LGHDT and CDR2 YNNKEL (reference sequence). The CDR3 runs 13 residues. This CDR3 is CASRGQGLTEAFF. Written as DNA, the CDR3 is TGTGCCAGCAGAGGACAGGGGCTCACTGAAGCTTTCTTT.

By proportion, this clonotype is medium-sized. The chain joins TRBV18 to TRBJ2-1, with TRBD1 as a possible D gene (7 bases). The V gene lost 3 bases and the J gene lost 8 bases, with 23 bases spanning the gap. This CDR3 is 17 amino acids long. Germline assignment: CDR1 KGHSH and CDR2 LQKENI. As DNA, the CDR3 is TGTGCCAGCTCACCTTGGACAGGACCGGGAGTCAGAGATGAGCAGTTCTTC. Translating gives CASSPWTGPGVRDEQFF.

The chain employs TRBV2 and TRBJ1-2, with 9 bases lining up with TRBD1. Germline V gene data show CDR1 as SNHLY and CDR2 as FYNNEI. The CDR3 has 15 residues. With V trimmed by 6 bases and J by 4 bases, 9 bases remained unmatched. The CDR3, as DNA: TGTGCCAGCAGACGTGACAGGGGGGAATTCTATGGCTACACCTTC. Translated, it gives CASRRDRGEFYGYTF.

CDR3 bases: TGTGCCACCTCAACCTATCCGGACGGAAATTCACCCCTCCACTTT. Amino acids: CATSTYPDGNSPLHF. This chain uses TRBV2 with TRBJ1-6; D is unresolved. Trimming left V 10 bases short and J 7 bases short, with 20 bases between. This CDR3 has 15 residues. Germline V CDR1 and CDR2: SNHLY, FYNNEI.

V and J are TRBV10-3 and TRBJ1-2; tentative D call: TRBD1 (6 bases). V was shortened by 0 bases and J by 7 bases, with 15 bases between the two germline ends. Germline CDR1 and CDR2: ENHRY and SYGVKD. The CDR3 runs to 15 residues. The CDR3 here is CAISESGGRTAGYTF. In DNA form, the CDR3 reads TGTGCCATCAGTGAGTCCGGGGGGCGGACTGCTGGCTACACCTTC.

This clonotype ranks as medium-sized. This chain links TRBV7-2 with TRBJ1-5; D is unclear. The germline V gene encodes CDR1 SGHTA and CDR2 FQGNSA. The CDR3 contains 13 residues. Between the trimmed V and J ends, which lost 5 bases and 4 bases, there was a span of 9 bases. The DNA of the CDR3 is TGTGCCAGCAGCAGTGACGTGAATCAGCCCCAGCATTTT. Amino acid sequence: CASSSDVNQPQHF.

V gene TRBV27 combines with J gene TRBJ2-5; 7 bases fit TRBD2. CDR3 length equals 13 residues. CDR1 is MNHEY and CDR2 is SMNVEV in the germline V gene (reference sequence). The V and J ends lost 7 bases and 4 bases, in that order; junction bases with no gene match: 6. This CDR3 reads CASTPRGTETQYF. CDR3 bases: TGTGCCAGCACCCCGCGGGGGACAGAGACCCAGTACTTC.

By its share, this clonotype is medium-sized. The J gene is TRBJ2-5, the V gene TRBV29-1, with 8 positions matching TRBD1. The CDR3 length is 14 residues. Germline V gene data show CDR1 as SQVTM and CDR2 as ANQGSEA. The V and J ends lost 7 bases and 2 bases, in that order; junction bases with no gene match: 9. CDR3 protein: CSARGPGWQETQYF. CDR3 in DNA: TGCAGCGCCAGGGGGCCAGGGTGGCAAGAGACCCAGTACTTC.

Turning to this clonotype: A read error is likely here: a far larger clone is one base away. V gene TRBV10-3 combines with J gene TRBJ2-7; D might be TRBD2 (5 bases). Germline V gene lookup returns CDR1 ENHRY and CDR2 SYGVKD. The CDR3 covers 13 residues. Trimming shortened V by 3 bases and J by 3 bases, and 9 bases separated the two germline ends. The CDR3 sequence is CAISELGDYEQYF. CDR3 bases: TGTGCCATCAGTGAACTCGGGGACTACGAGCAGTACTTC.